This TCR beta chain was recorded in a study of lymphopenia after photon versus proton radiotherapy. In the case of this clone: Other DNA sequences within the sample encode an identical CDR3.

Sequencing was performed with immunoSEQ multiplex PCR; in TCRdb, only in-frame clones are kept and a portion is missing. The sample includes some 170,000 clones, about 88% of them seen just once. This TCR was recovered from a man in his fifties or sixties with gastric cancer. Sample: peripheral blood, taken from a patient treated with photon-based radiotherapy.

In DNA, the CDR3 is TGCGCCAGCAGCTTGGGGGGGACTACCTACAATGAGCAGTTCTTC. This gives the protein CASSLGGTTYNEQFF. V gene TRBV5-1 combines with J gene TRBJ2-1; 7 nucleotides line up with TRBD2. This CDR3 is 15 amino acids long. CDR1 and CDR2 from the germline V gene are SGHRS and YFSETQ. V dropped 0 bases and J dropped 2; count of bases not matched to a gene: 2.